These 22 T cell receptor beta chains were all obtained from the same sample, sequenced in a study of blood T cells in healthy people across ages. A second roughly 7 to 11 cycle PCR used barcoded and J-beta primers. A single record per CDR3 protein comes from TCRdb applying MiXCR to the 5' RACE reads. The top ten clones hold 13% of a sample with about a million distinct CDR3 sequences, more than 30% of them seen once. What was sequenced was blood. Receptors were obtained from a man aged 18 to 29 in good health.

The genes are TRBV20-1 and TRBJ2-5, with 9 bases that match TRBD2. The germline CDR1 and CDR2 sequences are DFQATT and SNEGSKA (reference sequence). V was pared by 3 bases and J by 11 bases, with 16 bases of the junction left unmatched. There are 15 residues in the CDR3. The CDR3 sequence: CSASLLAGGLGEQYF. CDR3 DNA sequence: TGCAGTGCTAGTCTCTTGGCGGGGGGGTTGGGGGAGCAGTACTTC.

The chain uses TRBV6-2 or TRBV6-3 and TRBJ1-5; TRBD1 matches 11 bases. Germline lookup yields CDR1 MNHEY and CDR2 SVGEGT. V lost 5 bases, J lost 3 bases, and 6 bases stayed unmatched. This CDR3 has 16 amino acids. The CDR3 region is CASSPDRGPFNQPQHF. DNA of the CDR3: TGTGCCAGCAGTCCGGACAGGGGGCCTTTCAATCAGCCCCAGCATTTT.

CDR3 sequence reads: CASSYKGTSGGLYNEQFF. CDR3 nucleotide sequence: TGTGCCAGCAGTTACAAAGGGACTAGCGGGGGGCTTTACAATGAGCAGTTCTTC. The V call is TRBV6-2 or TRBV6-3, the J call TRBJ2-1; 15 nucleotides match TRBD2. Per the germline V gene, CDR1 is MNHEY and CDR2 is SVGEGT. CDR3 size: 18 residues. Unmatched junction bases numbered 6, after V lost 2 bases and J lost 4 bases.

With respect to this clonotype: A much larger clone lies one base from this, so it may be a read error. The chain is built from TRBV12-3 or TRBV12-4 and TRBJ2-3; 10 nucleotides align to TRBD1. The junction had 10 bases not matched to a gene; V was cut back by 1 base and J by 0 bases. The CDR3 covers 19 residues. This CDR3 is CASSLDPGQGLRSTDTQYF. The CDR3 bases are TGTGCCAGCAGTTTAGATCCGGGACAGGGGCTTAGAAGCACAGATACGCAGTATTTT.

This clonotype was counted only a few times. V gene TRBV2 combines with J gene TRBJ1-6, with 8 bases identical to TRBD1. V gave up 5 bases and J gave up 7 bases; unmatched junction bases: 7. The CDR3 runs to 15 residues. CDR1 and CDR2 from the germline V gene are SNHLY and FYNNEI. The CDR3 nucleotides are TGTGCCAGCAGTCTCTCACAGGGGGAAAATTCACCCCTCCACTTT. It codes for CASSLSQGENSPLHF.

The chain is built from TRBV3-1 and TRBJ1-1; D not resolved. The CDR3 has 16 amino acids. The germline V and J ends were trimmed by 0 bases and 0 bases, with 11 bases remaining between them. CDR1 is LGHDT, CDR2 YNNKEL, per germline (reference sequence). CDR3: CASSQDLEAMNTEAFF. CDR3 DNA sequence: TGTGCCAGCAGCCAAGACTTGGAGGCCATGAACACTGAAGCTTTCTTT.

The V gene is TRBV7-3, the J gene TRBJ2-2, with unresolved D. CDR3 length: 15 amino acids. The V end lost 5 bases, the J end lost 0 bases, and 10 bases lay between the germline ends. The germline CDR1 and CDR2 sequences are SGHTA and FQGTGA. The CDR3 nucleotides read TGTGCCAGCAGCCCCGAAGGCGCGAACACCGGGGAGCTGTTTTTT. This encodes CASSPEGANTGELFF.

This clonotype was seen more than once but under ten times. V and J are TRBV27 and TRBJ1-5, with D possibly being TRBD1 (6 bases). Deletions cut 8 bases from V and 6 bases from J, with 20 bases between. Germline CDR1 and CDR2: MNHEY and SMNVEV (reference sequence). This CDR3 contains 15 residues. The CDR3 protein is CASQPAGRGFQPQHF. The CDR3 nucleotides read TGTGCCAGCCAACCGGCCGGCAGGGGATTTCAGCCCCAGCATTTT.

This clonotype was seen a few times. The rearrangement links TRBV3-1 to TRBJ1-5; TRBD1 might be the D (6 bases). Trimming removed 1 base from V and 1 base from J, with 8 bases in between. The CDR3 sequence is 15 residues long. In germline, CDR1 is LGHDT, CDR2 YNNKEL (reference sequence). The CDR3 loop reads CASSQGTESNQPQHF. CDR3 DNA: TGTGCCAGCAGCCAAGGGACAGAAAGCAATCAGCCCCAGCATTTT.

This clonotype was seen more than once but under ten times. This chain links TRBV4-3 with TRBJ2-3, with 9 bases matching TRBD2. CDR1 and CDR2 from the germline V gene are LGHNA and YSLEER. The CDR3 consists of 16 residues. V lost 0 bases to trimming and J lost 6 bases; unmatched junction nucleotides: 7. The CDR3 DNA is TGCGCCAGCAGCCAAGAGTCTAGCGGGGTACGGGATACGCAGTATTTT. It is translated as CASSQESSGVRDTQYF.

The gene calls are TRBV6-2 or TRBV6-3 and TRBJ1-1; D unclear. This CDR3 region has 15 residues. Germline V gene data show CDR1 as MNHEY and CDR2 as SVGEGT. The ends were cut back, 4 bases at V and 0 bases at J, with 12 bases in the middle. The CDR3 nucleotides are TGTGCCAGCAGTTCCCGTTGGCAGGTGAACACTGAAGCTTTCTTT. This encodes CASSSRWQVNTEAFF.

In its sample, this clonotype was seen a few times. J is TRBJ1-2 and V is TRBV6-5; D remains unclear. The CDR3 covers 15 residues. V lost 0 bases to trimming and J lost 3 bases, with 11 bases between them. Per germline, CDR1 MNHEY and CDR2 SVGAGI. CDR3 nucleotides: TGTGCCAGCAGTTACTCGGTCCGGGCGCACTATGGCTACACCTTC. Translated, it gives CASSYSVRAHYGYTF.

The V and J genes are TRBV7-2 and TRBJ1-1, with D hard to call. Germline V CDR1 and CDR2: SGHTA, FQGNSA. There are 15 residues in the CDR3. V lost 5 bases to trimming and J lost 1 base, with 14 bases between them. The CDR3 protein is CASSPRVSPNTEAFF. In DNA form, the CDR3 reads TGTGCCAGCAGCCCCCGGGTCAGCCCGAACACTGAAGCTTTCTTT.

The chain links TRBV27 to TRBJ2-3; D call uncertain. CDR1 MNHEY and CDR2 SMNVEV come from the germline V gene (reference sequence). Trimming took off 2 bases at V and 2 bases at J, with 14 bases between the two ends. The CDR3 has 16 amino acids. The DNA of the CDR3 is TGTGCCAGCAGTTTAATCCGGGCACGGGCCACAGATACGCAGTATTTT. Its protein product is CASSLIRARATDTQYF.

The table lists this clonotype with a few counts. The chain links TRBV20-1 to TRBJ1-5; D gene uncertain. CDR1 is DFQATT and CDR2 is SNEGSKA in the germline V gene (reference sequence). CDR3 length: 17 amino acids. The V gene lost 0 bases and the J gene lost 4 bases, with 19 bases spanning the gap. The CDR3 sequence: CSARDPGKGTENQPQHF. The DNA for the CDR3 is TGCAGTGCTAGAGACCCAGGAAAGGGCACAGAAAATCAGCCCCAGCATTTT.

Many counts were recorded for this clonotype. The V gene is TRBV28, the J gene TRBJ1-2; D is unresolved. The CDR3 totals 14 residues. From germline, CDR1 is MDHEN and CDR2 SYDVKM. V was cut by 3 bases and J by 0 bases, with 8 bases left in between. The CDR3 region has the DNA TGTGCCAGCAGTTTGCGGATGACTAACTATGGCTACACCTTC. As protein: CASSLRMTNYGYTF.

CDR3 protein: CASSQELSSVSYNEQFF. The CDR3 region has the DNA TGTGCCAGCAGCCAAGAGCTGTCTAGCGTTTCCTACAATGAGCAGTTCTTC. The J gene is TRBJ2-1, the V gene TRBV3-1; maybe TRBD2 (6 bases). Trimming took 0 bases from V and 1 from J, leaving 13 bases between them. CDR3 length: 17 residues. Germline V gene lookup returns CDR1 LGHDT and CDR2 YNNKEL (reference sequence).

J is TRBJ2-4 and V is TRBV2; D is perhaps TRBD1 (6 bases). Germline lookup yields CDR1 SNHLY and CDR2 FYNNEI. V dropped 3 bases and J dropped 13 bases, with 28 bases sitting between them. The CDR3 is 17 amino acids. The CDR3 coding sequence is TGTGCCAGCAGTGAGAAACCCCAGGGGCTTTCCCTTGATTTGCAGTACTTC. Translation: CASSEKPQGLSLDLQYF.

This chain links TRBV20-1 with TRBJ1-5; D possibly corresponds to TRBD1 (5 bases). The germline V gene encodes CDR1 DFQATT and CDR2 SNEGSKA (reference sequence). Trimming stripped 3 bases from V and 3 bases from J, with 12 bases between. The CDR3 is 14 amino acids. CDR3 residues: CSASAGPNNQPQHF. CDR3 nucleotide sequence: TGCAGTGCTAGCGCAGGGCCCAACAATCAGCCCCAGCATTTT.

This clonotype was counted a few times. The gene calls are TRBV7-8 and TRBJ1-5; no firm D call. CDR1 is SGHVS, CDR2 FQNEAQ, per germline. CDR3 length: 17 residues. Trimming left V 0 bases short and J 4 bases short, with 16 bases between. The DNA for the CDR3 is TGTGCCAGCAGCTTAGCGGTAACCTATCCAGCTAATCAGCCCCAGCATTTT. As protein: CASSLAVTYPANQPQHF. Combining the CDR3 with reference TRBV7-8 and TRBJ1-5 gives the whole variable domain GAGVSQSPRYKVAKRGQDVALRCDPISGHVSLFWYQQALGQGPEFLTYFQNEAQLDKSGLPSDRFFAERPEGSVSTLKIQRTQQEDSAVYLCASSLAVTYPANQPQHFGDGTRLSIL.

The chain couples TRBV29-1 to TRBJ2-1; a possible D gene is TRBD2 (5 bases). CDR3 length: 13 amino acids. V lost 4 bases, J lost 4 bases, and 11 bases lay in between. Germline-derived CDR1 and CDR2 are SQVTM and ANQGSEA. The CDR3 here is CSVAVLVYNEQFF. The DNA for the CDR3 is TGCAGCGTTGCCGTACTAGTTTACAATGAGCAGTTCTTC.

As to this clonotype: This may be a read error: a much more frequent sequence differs by one nucleotide. This chain connects TRBV10-3 to TRBJ2-3; D is perhaps TRBD1 or TRBD2 (5 bases each). The V gene lost 8 bases and the J gene lost 4 bases, with 13 bases spanning the gap. The CDR3 runs to 13 residues. Germline assignment: CDR1 ENHRY and CDR2 SYGVKD. CDR3 loop: CAISAGSADTQYF. DNA of the CDR3: TGTGCCATCTCAGCAGGGAGCGCAGATACGCAGTATTTT.